This T cell receptor (beta chain) was captured in a study of blood T cell repertoires in COVID-19. Study-wide background: Acute-phase and convalescent COVID-19 samples originated in the United States, Italy and Spain.

Profiling relied on immunoSEQ multiplex PCR, and the TCRdb table lists in-frame clones only, not all of them. The sample consists of 160,000 or so clones, around three quarters of them appearing once. The sequencing input was peripheral blood. The receptor comes from a man between 65 and 80 years old with active or convalescent COVID-19.

The DNA of the CDR3 is TGCGCCAGCCAACTCATGACAGGGGGGGAGACCCAGTACTTC. Protein product: CASQLMTGGETQYF. The chain recombines TRBV5-1 with TRBJ2-5, with 9 nucleotides matching TRBD1. This CDR3 is 14 amino acids long. Germline lookup yields CDR1 SGHRS and CDR2 YFSETQ. After removal of 7 bases from V and 5 bases from J, the junction contained 9 bases not matched to a gene.